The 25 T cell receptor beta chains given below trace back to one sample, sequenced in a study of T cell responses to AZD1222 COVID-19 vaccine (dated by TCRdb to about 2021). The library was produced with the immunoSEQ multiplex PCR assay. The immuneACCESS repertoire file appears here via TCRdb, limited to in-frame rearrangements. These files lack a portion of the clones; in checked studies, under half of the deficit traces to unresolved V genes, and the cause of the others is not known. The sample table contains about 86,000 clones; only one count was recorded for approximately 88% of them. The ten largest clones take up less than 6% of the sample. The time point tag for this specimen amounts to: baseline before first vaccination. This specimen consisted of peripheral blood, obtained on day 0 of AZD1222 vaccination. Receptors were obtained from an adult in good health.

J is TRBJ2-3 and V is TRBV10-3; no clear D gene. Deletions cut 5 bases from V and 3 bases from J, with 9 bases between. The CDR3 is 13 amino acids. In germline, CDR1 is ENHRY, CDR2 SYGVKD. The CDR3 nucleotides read TGTGCCATCAGTCCCCCCGGAACAGATACGCAGTATTTT. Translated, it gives CAISPPGTDTQYF.

CDR3 region: CASSQGSDTQYF. CDR3 DNA: TGTGCCAGCAGCCAAGGGTCAGATACGCAGTATTTT. This chain uses TRBV3-1 (or the pseudogene TRBV3-2) with TRBJ2-3; no reliable D call. Germline V gene lookup returns CDR1 LGHDT and CDR2 YNNKEL (reference sequence). The CDR3 extends over 12 amino acids. V gave up 1 base and J gave up 4 bases, with 3 bases separating them.

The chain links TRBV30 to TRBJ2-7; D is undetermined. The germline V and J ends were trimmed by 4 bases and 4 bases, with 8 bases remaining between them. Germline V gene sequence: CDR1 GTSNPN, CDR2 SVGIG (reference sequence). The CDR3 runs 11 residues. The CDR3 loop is CAWTDSYEQYF. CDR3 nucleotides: TGTGCCTGGACAGATTCTTACGAGCAGTACTTC.

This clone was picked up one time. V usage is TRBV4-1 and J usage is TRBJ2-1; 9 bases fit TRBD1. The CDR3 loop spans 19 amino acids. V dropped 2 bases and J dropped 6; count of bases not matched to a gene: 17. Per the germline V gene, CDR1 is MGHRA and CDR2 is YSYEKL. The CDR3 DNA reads TGCGCCAGCAGCCAACAATTATACCGGGACAGGGAACATGGCAATGAGCAGTTCTTC. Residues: CASSQQLYRDREHGNEQFF.

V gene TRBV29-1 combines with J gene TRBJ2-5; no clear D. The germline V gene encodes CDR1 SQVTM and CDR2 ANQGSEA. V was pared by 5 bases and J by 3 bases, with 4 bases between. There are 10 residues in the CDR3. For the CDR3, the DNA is TGCAGCGTTCACGAAGAGACCCAGTACTTC. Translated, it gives CSVHEETQYF.

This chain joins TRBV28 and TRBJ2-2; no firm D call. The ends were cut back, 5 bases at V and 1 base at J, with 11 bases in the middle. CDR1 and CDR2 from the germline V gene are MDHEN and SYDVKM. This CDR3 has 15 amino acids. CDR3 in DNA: TGTGCCAGCAGTCTCCGAGAAGGGAACACCGGGGAGCTGTTTTTT. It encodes CASSLREGNTGELFF.

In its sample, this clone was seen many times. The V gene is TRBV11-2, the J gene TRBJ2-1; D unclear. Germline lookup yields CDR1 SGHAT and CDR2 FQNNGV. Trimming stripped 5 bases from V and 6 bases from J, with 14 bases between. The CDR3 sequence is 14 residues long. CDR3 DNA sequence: TGTGCCAGCAGCGGTATAGCTAGTTTCAATGAGCAGTTCTTC. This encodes CASSGIASFNEQFF.

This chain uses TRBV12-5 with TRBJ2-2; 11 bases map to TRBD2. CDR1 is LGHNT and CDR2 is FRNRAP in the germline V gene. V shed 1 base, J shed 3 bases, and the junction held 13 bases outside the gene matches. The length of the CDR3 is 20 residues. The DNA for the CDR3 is TGTGCTAGTGGTTTGGCACGACGTGGAATTAGCGGGAGGGACACCGGGGAGCTGTTTTTT. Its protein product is CASGLARRGISGRDTGELFF.

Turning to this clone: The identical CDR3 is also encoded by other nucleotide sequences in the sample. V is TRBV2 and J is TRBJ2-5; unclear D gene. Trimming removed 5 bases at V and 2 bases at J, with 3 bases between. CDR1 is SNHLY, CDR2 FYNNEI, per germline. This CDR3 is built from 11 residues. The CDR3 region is CASSLQETQYF. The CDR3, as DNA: TGTGCCAGCAGTCTTCAAGAGACCCAGTACTTC.

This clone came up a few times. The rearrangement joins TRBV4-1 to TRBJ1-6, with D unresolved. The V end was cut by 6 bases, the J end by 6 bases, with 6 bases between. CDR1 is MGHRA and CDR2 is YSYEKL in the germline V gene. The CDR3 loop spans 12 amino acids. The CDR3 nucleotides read TGCGCCAGCAGTCGGGCTAATTCACCCCTCCACTTT. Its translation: CASSRANSPLHF.

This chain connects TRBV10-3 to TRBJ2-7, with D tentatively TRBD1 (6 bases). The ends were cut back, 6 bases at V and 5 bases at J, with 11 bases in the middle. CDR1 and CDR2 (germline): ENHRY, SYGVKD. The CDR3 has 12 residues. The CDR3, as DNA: TGTGCCATCAGCACGGACAGACACGAGCAGTACTTC. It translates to CAISTDRHEQYF.

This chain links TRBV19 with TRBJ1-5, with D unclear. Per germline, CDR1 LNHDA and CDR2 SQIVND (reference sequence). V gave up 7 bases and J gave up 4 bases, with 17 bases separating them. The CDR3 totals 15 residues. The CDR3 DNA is TGTGCCAGTACCCCCGTCCCCGGACTGAATCAGCCCCAGCATTTT. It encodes CASTPVPGLNQPQHF. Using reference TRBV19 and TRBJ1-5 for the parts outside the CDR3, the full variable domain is DGGITQSPKYLFRKEGQNVTLSCEQNLNHDAMYWYRQDPGQGLRLIYYSQIVNDFQKGDIAEGYSVSREKKESFPLTVTSAQKNPTAFYLCASTPVPGLNQPQHFGDGTRLSIL.

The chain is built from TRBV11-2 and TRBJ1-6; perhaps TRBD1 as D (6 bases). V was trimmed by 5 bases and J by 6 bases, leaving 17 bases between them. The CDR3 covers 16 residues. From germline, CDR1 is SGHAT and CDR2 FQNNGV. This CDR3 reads CASSPGRGVGNSPLHF. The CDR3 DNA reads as TGTGCCAGCAGCCCAGGGAGGGGGGTAGGTAATTCACCCCTCCACTTT.

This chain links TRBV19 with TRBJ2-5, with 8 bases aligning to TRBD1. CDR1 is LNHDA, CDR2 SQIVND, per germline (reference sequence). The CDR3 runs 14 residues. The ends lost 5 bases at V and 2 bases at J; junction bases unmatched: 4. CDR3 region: CASSPGTGQETQYF. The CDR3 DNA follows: TGTGCCAGTAGTCCCGGGACAGGACAAGAGACCCAGTACTTC.

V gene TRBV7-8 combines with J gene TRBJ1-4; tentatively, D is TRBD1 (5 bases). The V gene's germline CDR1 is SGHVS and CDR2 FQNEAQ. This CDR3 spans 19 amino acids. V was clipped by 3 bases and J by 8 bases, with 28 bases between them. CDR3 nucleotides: TGTGCCAGCAGCTTTGAGACCGGGACCCTACTCCCCCCCGGGGAAAAACTGTTTTTT. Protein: CASSFETGTLLPPGEKLFF. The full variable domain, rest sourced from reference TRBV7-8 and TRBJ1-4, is GAGVSQSPRYKVAKRGQDVALRCDPISGHVSLFWYQQALGQGPEFLTYFQNEAQLDKSGLPSDRFFAERPEGSVSTLKIQRTQQEDSAVYLCASSFETGTLLPPGEKLFFGSGTQLSVL.

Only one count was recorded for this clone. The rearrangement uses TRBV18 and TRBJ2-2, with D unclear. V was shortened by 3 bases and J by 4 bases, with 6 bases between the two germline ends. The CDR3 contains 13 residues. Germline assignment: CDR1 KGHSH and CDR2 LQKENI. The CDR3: CASSPVGTGELFF. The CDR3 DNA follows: TGTGCCAGCTCACCTGTCGGCACCGGGGAGCTGTTTTTT.

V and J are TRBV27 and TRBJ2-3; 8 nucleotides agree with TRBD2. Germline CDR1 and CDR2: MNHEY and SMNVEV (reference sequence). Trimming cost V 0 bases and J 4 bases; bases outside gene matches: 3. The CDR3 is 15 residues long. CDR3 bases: TGTGCCAGCAGTTTATCCGGGGGGGATGCAGATACGCAGTATTTT. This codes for CASSLSGGDADTQYF.

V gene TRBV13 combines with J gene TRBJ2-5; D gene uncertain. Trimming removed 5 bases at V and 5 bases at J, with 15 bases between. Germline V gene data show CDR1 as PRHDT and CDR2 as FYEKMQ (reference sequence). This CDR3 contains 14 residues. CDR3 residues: CASSQERSGETQYF. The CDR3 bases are TGTGCCAGCAGCCAAGAACGAAGTGGGGAGACCCAGTACTTC.

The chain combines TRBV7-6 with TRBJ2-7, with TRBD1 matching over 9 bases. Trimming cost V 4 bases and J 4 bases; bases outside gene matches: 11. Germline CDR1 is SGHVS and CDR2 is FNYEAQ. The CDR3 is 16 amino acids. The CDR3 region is CASSSVPGQGRYEQYF. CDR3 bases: TGTGCCAGCAGCTCCGTACCGGGACAGGGAAGATACGAGCAGTACTTC.

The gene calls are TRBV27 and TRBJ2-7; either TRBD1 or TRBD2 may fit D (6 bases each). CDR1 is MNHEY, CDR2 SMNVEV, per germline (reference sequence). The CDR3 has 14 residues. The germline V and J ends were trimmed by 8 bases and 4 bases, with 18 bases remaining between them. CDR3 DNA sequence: TGTGCCAGCGGGGGGCTGGGTCCGGGGTACGAGCAGTACTTC. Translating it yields CASGGLGPGYEQYF.

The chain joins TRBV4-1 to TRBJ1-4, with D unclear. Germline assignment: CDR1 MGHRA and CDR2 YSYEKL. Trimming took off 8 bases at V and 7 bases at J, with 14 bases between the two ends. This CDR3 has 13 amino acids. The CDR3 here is CASYSGLTEKLFF. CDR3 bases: TGCGCCAGCTACTCCGGGCTGACTGAAAAACTGTTTTTT.

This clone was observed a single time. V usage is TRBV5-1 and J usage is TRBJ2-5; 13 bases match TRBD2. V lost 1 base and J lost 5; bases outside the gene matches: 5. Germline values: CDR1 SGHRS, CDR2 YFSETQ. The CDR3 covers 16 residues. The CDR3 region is CASSLLTSGRRETQYF. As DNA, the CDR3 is TGCGCCAGCAGCTTGTTGACTAGCGGGAGGCGGGAGACCCAGTACTTC.

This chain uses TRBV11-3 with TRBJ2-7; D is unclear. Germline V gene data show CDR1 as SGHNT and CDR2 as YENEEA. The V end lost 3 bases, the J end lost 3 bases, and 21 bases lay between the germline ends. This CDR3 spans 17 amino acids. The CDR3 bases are TGTGCCAGCAGCTTCCTGACGGGCTCAAAGGGTGTCTACGAGCAGTACTTC. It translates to CASSFLTGSKGVYEQYF.

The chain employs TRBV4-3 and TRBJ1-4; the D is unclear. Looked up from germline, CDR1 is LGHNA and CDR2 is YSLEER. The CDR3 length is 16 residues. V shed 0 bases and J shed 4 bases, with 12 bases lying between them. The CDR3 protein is CASSQDLGDGNEKLFF. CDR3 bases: TGCGCCAGCAGCCAAGACCTTGGGGATGGTAATGAAAAACTGTTTTTT.

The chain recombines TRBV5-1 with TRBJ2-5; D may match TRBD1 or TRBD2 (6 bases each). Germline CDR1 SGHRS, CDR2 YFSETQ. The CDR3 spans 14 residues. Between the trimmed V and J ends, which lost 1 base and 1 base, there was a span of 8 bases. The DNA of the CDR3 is TGCGCCAGCAGCTTGTCGGGGGCCCAAGAGACCCAGTACTTC. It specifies CASSLSGAQETQYF. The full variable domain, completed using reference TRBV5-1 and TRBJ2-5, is KAGVTQTPRYLIKTRGQQVTLSCSPISGHRSVSWYQQTPGQGLQFLFEYFSETQRNKGNFPGRFSGRQFSNSRSEMNVSTLELGDSALYLCASSLSGAQETQYFGPGTRLLVL.